This T cell receptor beta chain originates from a study of human T cells and chemical hapten exposure. Study-wide context: A roughly 2 cm by roughly 2 cm inner upper arm patch received 2% DPC for sensitization. Whole-study results and caveats: The number of TCRs over 1 in 1000 frequency stayed unchanged after DPC.

TCRdb reprocessed the RACE reads with MiXCR, giving one entry per CDR3 protein. The table records tens of thousands of distinct CDR3 sequences, 10% of them present only once. Time point here: patch test 2, 6 weeks after DPC sensitization. The treatment was: therapeutic diphenylcyclopropenone sensitization with weekly scalp DPC. The authors extracted total RNA from unfractionated whole blood. This CDR3 comprises 14 residues. V lost 5 bases and J lost 9, with 18 bases in between. Germline V CDR1 and CDR2: SGHRS, YFSETQ. This clonotype occurred many times. Antigen: not known. The J gene is TRBJ2-1, the V gene TRBV5-1; D is possibly TRBD2 (6 bases). The sample consisted of whole blood, taken in connection with sensitization to the hapten diphenylcyclopropenone (DPC). The sequence derives from a woman aged 50 to 60 with alopecia areata. Some clones in this sample may be carry-over from other donors' samples. DNA for the CDR3: TGCGCCAGCAGGACGCAACCGGGAGCCAGTGAGCAGTTCTTC. The encoded protein is CASRTQPGASEQFF.